This T cell receptor beta chain was sequenced for a study of glioma-infiltrating T cells. Study-level findings and limits: Above-expected tissue-blood divergence occurred in all gliomas, most in low-grade ones.

As to this clonotype: Its antigen remains unknown.

Germline V lookup: CDR1 MNHNS, CDR2 SASEGT. CDR3 length: 14 residues. Trimming took 5 bases from V and 3 from J, leaving 13 bases between them. Amplification of TCR alpha and beta CDR3 regions from RNA used iRepertoire nested multiplex PCR. TCRdb redid the calling of the multiplex PCR reads with MiXCR, one entry per CDR3 protein. This sample yields over 120,000 distinct CDR3 sequences, of which roughly 43% are seen a single time; 20% belongs to the top ten. Sequenced: glioma tissue, nonneoplastic brain tissue, or PBMCs (not recorded which). This clonotype was obtained from a human donor with low-grade glioma or glioblastoma, undergoing nonglioma brain surgery, or in good health (not recorded which). V gene TRBV6-1 combines with J gene TRBJ2-5, with D possibly called TRBD1 or TRBD2 (5 bases each). CDR3 sequence: CASSSGGTKETQYF. The CDR3 nucleotides read TGTGCCAGCAGTTCTGGGGGAACAAAAGAGACCCAGTACTTC.